This T cell receptor (beta chain) was found in a study of blood T cells in healthy people across ages. Donors gave roughly 10 milliliters of peripheral blood apiece. Each sample yielded at least 6 million isolated PBMCs. The total RNA that was extracted per sample amounted to at least 5 micrograms. This clonotype occurred once. The CDR3 is 16 amino acids. Germline CDR1 is SGHRS and CDR2 is YFSETQ. Trimming took 6 bases from V and 1 from J, leaving 19 bases between them. The use of a sample-barcoded 5' primer and a J-beta primer mix characterized a second PCR of roughly 6 to 11 cycles. Each cDNA was tagged by a template-switch adaptor containing 12 random nucleotides. Using its own MiXCR run on the 5' RACE reads, TCRdb lists one record per CDR3 protein. The sample lists roughly 2 million distinct CDR3 sequences, around 48% occurring once.

Input material: blood. The V call is TRBV5-1, the J call TRBJ1-1; unclear D gene. The clonotype comes from a woman aged 40-49 years in good health. The CDR3 coding sequence is TGCGCCAGCACAGCTTGGGTTAGTGGATGGAACACTGAAGCTTTCTTT. This codes for CASTAWVSGWNTEAFF.